This T cell receptor (beta chain) was profiled in a study of blood T cell repertoires in COVID-19. Whole-study context: Some COVID-19 samples were acute and others convalescent; all came from the United States, Italy and Spain. PBMCs, B-cell-depleted T cells, or T cells were the source of the cDNA or gDNA that made up the material.

Per the germline V gene, CDR1 is MNHEY and CDR2 is SVGAGI. The CDR3 is 16 amino acids. Deletions cut 0 bases from V and 0 bases from J, with 11 bases between. Per the original methods: Amplification from reference gene primers served as the basis for estimated nucleated cell counts. TCRdb keeps only in-frame clones here, not all; method: immunoSEQ multiplex PCR. V, J and clone size reflect that table, while D and trimming were determined from the DNA. The sample lists roughly 68,000 clones; around 87% were seen once. This clone turned up a few times. The TCR sequence derives from a man over 45 with active COVID-19. The sequenced sample consisted of peripheral blood. The rearrangement joins TRBV6-5 to TRBJ1-1; D is uncertain. CDR3 bases: TGTGCCAGCAGTTACTCGATAACAGTCATGAACACTGAAGCTTTCTTT. This sequence encodes CASSYSITVMNTEAFF.